This TCR beta chain was identified in a study of Ad26.COV2.S vaccination and SARS-CoV-2 variants. Across the study: Enrollment placed the donor in the COV1001 Ad26.COV2.S trial arm.

In regard to this clone: Its antigen remains unknown.

Findings of the study overall: Non-spike TCR breadth did not differ much between vaccine and placebo recipients. Relative to placebo recipients, vaccine recipients exhibited elevated spike-specific TCR breadth.

Profiled with immunoSEQ multiplex PCR; TCRdb holds only in-frame clones, not every one. Found here are about 350,000 clones, less than 90% of them singletons; the top ten hold around 5.8%. V was clipped by 4 bases and J by 11 bases; unmatched bases: 7. The CDR3 spans 11 residues. Germline assignment: CDR1 GTSNPN and CDR2 SVGIG (reference sequence). Treatment given: around 19 received Ad26.COV2.S at low or high dose, single or two shots; about 5 received placebo; per-sample allocation not given. Vaccine and placebo recipients were sampled on day 63 after the first injection. Material: peripheral blood, obtained in a trial of Ad26.COV2.S vaccine versus placebo. This TCR came from a person aged 18-60 years who received the Ad26.COV2.S COVID-19 vaccine or a placebo. The V gene is TRBV30, the J gene TRBJ1-1; 7 nucleotides align to TRBD1. The CDR3 sequence: CAWTRGRGAFF. Written as DNA, the CDR3 is TGTGCCTGGACGAGGGGGCGCGGGGCTTTCTTT.